This T cell receptor (beta chain) was captured by sequencing in a study of cytomegalovirus exposure and HLA in healthy donors. The study ran its PCR with 60 Vbeta and 13 Jbeta primers. Assay used: immunoSEQ multiplex PCR; TCRdb lists only in-frame clones, some missing. Here the sample spans approximately 140,000 clones, around 73% being singletons. From germline, CDR1 is MNHEY and CDR2 SMNVEV (reference sequence). The CDR3 length is 13 residues. The ends were cut back, 6 bases at V and 0 bases at J, with 8 bases in the middle. This clonotype originated in a woman aged 40 to 49 in good health and CMV-seronegative. The sample consisted of PBMCs. The chain couples TRBV27 to TRBJ1-1, with D maybe TRBD1 (5 bases). The chain's CDR3 is CASRIQVNTEAFF. In nucleotides, the CDR3 is TGTGCCAGCAGGATACAGGTGAACACTGAAGCTTTCTTT.